One sample yielded the 20 T cell receptor beta chains listed below, sequenced in a study of patients and donors after allogeneic stem cell transplantation. From the RT-PCR reads, TCRdb called clonotypes with MiXCR, one entry per CDR3 protein. The data show hundreds of thousands of distinct CDR3 sequences, 16% seen once. The sample consisted of blood, either unsorted or a sorted T cell fraction (not recorded which). The receptors were sampled from a human donor who was either an allogeneic HSCT recipient or a stem cell or donor lymphocyte infusion donor (not recorded which). It is not recorded whose cells these are; they may come from a transplant donor.

A few counts support this clonotype. The chain recombines TRBV7-6 with TRBJ2-5, with 7 bases matching TRBD2. Trimming took 4 bases from V and 5 from J; bases not matched to a gene: 7. This CDR3 spans 14 amino acids. Germline loops: CDR1 SGHVS, CDR2 FNYEAQ. CDR3 sequence: CASSSGVRGETQYF. In DNA form, the CDR3 reads TGTGCCAGCAGCTCCGGGGTGCGGGGGGAGACCCAGTACTTC.

The CDR3 DNA reads as TGTGCCAGCAGTCACCCGGGACTCGGCTACAATGAGCAGTTCTTC. This encodes CASSHPGLGYNEQFF. V usage is TRBV11-2 and J usage is TRBJ2-1; weak D call: TRBD2 (6 bases). Germline assignment: CDR1 SGHAT and CDR2 FQNNGV. This CDR3 spans 15 amino acids. V was cut by 6 bases and J by 3 bases, with 15 bases left in between.

V is TRBV25-1 and J is TRBJ2-5; 8 positions match TRBD1. Germline values: CDR1 MGHDK, CDR2 SYGVNS. The trim removed 8 bases at V and 1 base at J, leaving 3 bases unmatched. This CDR3 comprises 13 residues. The CDR3 DNA is TGTGCCAGCTTCGGACAGGGCCAAGAGACCCAGTACTTC. This encodes CASFGQGQETQYF. Based on the CDR3 plus reference TRBV25-1 and TRBJ2-5, the full variable domain is EADIYQTPRYLVIGTGKKITLECSQTMGHDKMYWYQQDPGMELHLIHYSYGVNSTEKGDLSSESTVSRIRTEHFPLTLESARPSHTSQYLCASFGQGQETQYFGPGTRLLVL.

The chain has TRBV5-1 and TRBJ2-1; 12 bases are shared with TRBD2. V was pared by 0 bases and J by 5 bases, with 9 bases of the junction left unmatched. Germline CDR1 reads SGHRS; CDR2 reads YFSETQ. The CDR3 totals 18 residues. The CDR3 reads CASSLASLAGGPNNEQFF. For the CDR3, the DNA is TGCGCCAGCAGCTTGGCCTCACTAGCGGGAGGCCCCAACAATGAGCAGTTCTTC.

This clonotype was detected ten times or more. This rearrangement joins TRBV24-1 to TRBJ1-6, with no clear D. Trimming took off 8 bases at V and 6 bases at J, with 7 bases between the two ends. The germline CDR1 and CDR2 sequences are KGHDR and SFDVKD. The CDR3 extends over 12 amino acids. The CDR3 loop reads CATTGLNSPLHF. The CDR3 DNA is TGTGCCACCACCGGACTTAATTCACCCCTCCACTTT.

The chain combines TRBV25-1 with TRBJ1-6; TRBD1 is a possible D gene (5 bases). This CDR3 is 17 amino acids long. Per germline, CDR1 MGHDK and CDR2 SYGVNS. V was trimmed by 4 bases and J by 6 bases, leaving 19 bases between them. The CDR3 nucleotides are TGTGCCAGCAGTGTATCCAGGGCACCAGCCATTAATTCACCCCTCCACTTT. It yields the protein CASSVSRAPAINSPLHF.

The J gene is TRBJ2-1, the V gene TRBV5-4; 11 positions match TRBD2. Trimming removed 2 bases from V and 7 bases from J; junction bases left unmatched: 5. Per the germline V gene, CDR1 is SGHNT and CDR2 is YYREEE (reference sequence). This CDR3 has 15 residues. The CDR3 region has the DNA TGTGCCAGCAGCTTCAAACTAGCGGGGGTTAATGAGCAGTTCTTC. It translates to CASSFKLAGVNEQFF.

This clonotype showed up just a few times. The chain has TRBV15 and TRBJ2-3; TRBD2 aligns across 11 bases. Looked up from germline, CDR1 is LNHNV and CDR2 is YYDKDF (reference sequence). The J segment lost 5 bases and the V segment lost 1 base, leaving 8 bases of the junction unmatched. CDR3 size: 17 residues. CDR3: CATSRGGSGGVVDTQYF. Here the CDR3 DNA reads TGTGCCACCAGCAGAGGAGGTAGCGGGGGGGTTGTAGATACGCAGTATTTT.

This clonotype has more than one count but fewer than ten. The chain joins TRBV6-6 to TRBJ1-2, with TRBD1 identical over 7 bases. Trimming removed 5 bases from V and 8 bases from J; junction bases left unmatched: 5. The CDR3 runs 12 residues. Germline CDR1 and CDR2: MNHNY and SVGAGI (reference sequence). The CDR3 protein is CASSQTGSGYTF. The DNA of the CDR3 is TGTGCCAGCAGTCAGACAGGGAGCGGCTACACCTTC.

In its sample, this clonotype was seen a few times. The gene calls are TRBV14 and TRBJ2-1; D remains ambiguous. The CDR3 is 14 amino acids. Germline-derived CDR1 and CDR2 are SGHDN and FVKESK. V gave up 3 bases and J gave up 2 bases, with 8 bases separating them. The CDR3 reads CASSQVWTYNEQFF. The CDR3 DNA sequence: TGTGCCAGCAGCCAGGTTTGGACCTACAATGAGCAGTTCTTC.

This chain links TRBV7-2 with TRBJ2-1, with 10 nucleotides matching TRBD2. The trim removed 7 bases at V and 7 bases at J, leaving 7 bases unmatched. In germline, CDR1 is SGHTA, CDR2 FQGNSA. The CDR3 extends over 14 amino acids. CDR3 coding DNA: TGTGCCAGCACCACTAGCGGGACTATGAATGAGCAGTTCTTC. This translates into CASTTSGTMNEQFF.

This chain connects TRBV27 to TRBJ2-1, with TRBD1 matching over 8 bases. The CDR3 consists of 17 residues. In germline, CDR1 is MNHEY, CDR2 SMNVEV (reference sequence). Trimming took 1 base from V and 2 from J; bases not matched to a gene: 7. The DNA of the CDR3 is TGTGCCAGCAGTTTATGGGCGGACAGGGCGCCCTACAATGAGCAGTTCTTC. Its protein product is CASSLWADRAPYNEQFF.

This clonotype was detected ten times or more. This chain uses TRBV25-1 with TRBJ2-3; D unresolved. The germline V and J ends were trimmed by 5 bases and 8 bases, with 11 bases remaining between them. Germline V gives CDR1 MGHDK, CDR2 SYGVNS. The CDR3 length is 12 residues. In DNA form, the CDR3 reads TGTGCCAGCAGTTTGGGGTCCCGTACGCAGTATTTT. Residues: CASSLGSRTQYF.

The chain joins TRBV21-1 to TRBJ2-2; the table's D call, TRBD1, has no DNA check behind it. TRBV21-1 is a documented pseudogene. The length of the CDR3 is 17 residues. CDR3 DNA: TGTGCCAGCAGCCCTCAAGGTGGGACAGCGACCACCGGGGAGCTGTTTTTT. Translation gives CASSPQGGTATTGELFF.

For the CDR3, the DNA is TGTGCCACCAGTGATCCCCGGGACAGGGGAAATCGGGATGGCTACACCTTC. It specifies CATSDPRDRGNRDGYTF. The V call is TRBV24-1, the J call TRBJ1-2; 10 nucleotides align to TRBD1. Germline-derived CDR1 and CDR2 are KGHDR and SFDVKD. This CDR3 comprises 17 residues. V shed 3 bases and J 6 bases; nucleotides not matched to a gene: 12.

This chain links TRBV12-3 or TRBV12-4 with TRBJ1-3; no clear D. CDR3 size: 16 residues. With 3 bases removed from V and 0 bases from J, the gap between germline ends came to 12 bases. The chain's CDR3 is CASSFQLGYSGNTIYF. The CDR3 DNA is TGTGCCAGCAGTTTTCAGCTGGGATACTCTGGAAACACCATATATTTT.

The V and J genes are TRBV4-2 and TRBJ2-1, with TRBD2 matching 7 bases. Germline values: CDR1 LGHNA, CDR2 YNFKEQ. CDR3 length: 15 amino acids. V shed 0 bases and J 6 bases; nucleotides not matched to a gene: 5. CDR3 region: CASSQDSGDRNEQFF. The CDR3 DNA is TGTGCCAGCAGCCAAGACAGCGGGGATCGCAATGAGCAGTTCTTC.

A few counts support this clonotype. The chain employs TRBV15 and TRBJ1-5, with D possibly TRBD1 on 5 matching bases. The V end was cut by 0 bases, the J end by 7 bases, with 10 bases between. CDR3 length equals 14 residues. The V gene's germline CDR1 is LNHNV and CDR2 YYDKDF (reference sequence). The CDR3 DNA is TGTGCCACCAGCAGAGATCCAGGGATGCAGCCCCAGCATTTT. This translates into CATSRDPGMQPQHF.

There are a few counts of this clonotype. The chain links TRBV5-1 to TRBJ2-3, with TRBD1 identical over 10 bases. The J segment lost 5 bases and the V segment lost 2 bases, leaving 5 bases of the junction unmatched. The CDR3 extends over 15 amino acids. Germline-derived CDR1 and CDR2 are SGHRS and YFSETQ. CDR3 coding DNA: TGCGCCAGCAGCTTCCGGACAGGGGGAGAAGATACGCAGTATTTT. Its protein is CASSFRTGGEDTQYF.

The chain carries TRBV7-2 and TRBJ1-6; 7 nucleotides agree with TRBD1. V trimming: 2 bases; J trimming: 5 bases; junction bases outside the gene matches: 6. The length of the CDR3 is 16 residues. The V gene's germline CDR1 is SGHTA and CDR2 FQGNSA. CDR3 sequence (DNA): TGTGCCAGCAGCTTACTCCCCAGGGGGAATAATTCACCCCTCCACTTT. Its protein product is CASSLLPRGNNSPLHF.